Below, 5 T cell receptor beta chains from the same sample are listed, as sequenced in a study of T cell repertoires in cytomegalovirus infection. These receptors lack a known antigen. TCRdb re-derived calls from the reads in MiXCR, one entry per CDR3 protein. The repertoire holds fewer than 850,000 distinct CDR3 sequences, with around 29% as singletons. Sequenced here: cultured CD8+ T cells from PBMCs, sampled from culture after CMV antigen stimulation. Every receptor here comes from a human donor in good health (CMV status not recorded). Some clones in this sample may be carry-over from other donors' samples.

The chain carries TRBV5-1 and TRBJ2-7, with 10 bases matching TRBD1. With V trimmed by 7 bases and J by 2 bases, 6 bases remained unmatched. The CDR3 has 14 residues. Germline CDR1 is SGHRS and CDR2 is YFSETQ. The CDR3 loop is CASHDGTGAYEQYF. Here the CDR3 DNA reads TGCGCCAGCCATGACGGGACAGGGGCCTACGAGCAGTACTTC.

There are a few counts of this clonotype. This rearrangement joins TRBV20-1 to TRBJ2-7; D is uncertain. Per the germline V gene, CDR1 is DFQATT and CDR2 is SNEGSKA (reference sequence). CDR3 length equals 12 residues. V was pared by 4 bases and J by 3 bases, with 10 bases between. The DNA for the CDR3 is TGCAGTGCTACCTTGAAGGGCTACGAGCAGTACGTC. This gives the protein CSATLKGYEQYV.

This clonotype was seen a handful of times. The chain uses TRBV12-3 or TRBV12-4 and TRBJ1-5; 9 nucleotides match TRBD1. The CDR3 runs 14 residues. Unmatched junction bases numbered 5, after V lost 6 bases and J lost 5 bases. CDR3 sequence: CASRETGGDQPQHF. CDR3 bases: TGTGCCAGCAGGGAAACAGGGGGCGATCAGCCCCAGCATTTT.

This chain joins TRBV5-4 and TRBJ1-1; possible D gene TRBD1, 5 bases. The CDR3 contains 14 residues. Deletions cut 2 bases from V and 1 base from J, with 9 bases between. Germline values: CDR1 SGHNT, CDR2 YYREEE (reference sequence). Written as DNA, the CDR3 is TGTGCCAGCAGCTTCCCTGACAGGAACACTGAAGCTTTCTTT. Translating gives CASSFPDRNTEAFF.

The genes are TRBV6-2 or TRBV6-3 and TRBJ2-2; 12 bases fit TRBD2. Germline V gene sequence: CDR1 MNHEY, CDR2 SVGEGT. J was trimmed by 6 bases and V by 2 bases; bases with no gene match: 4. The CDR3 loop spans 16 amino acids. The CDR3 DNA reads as TGTGCCAGCAGTTACGGGCTAGCGGGGGGGCCCGGGGAGCTGTTTTTT. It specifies CASSYGLAGGPGELFF.